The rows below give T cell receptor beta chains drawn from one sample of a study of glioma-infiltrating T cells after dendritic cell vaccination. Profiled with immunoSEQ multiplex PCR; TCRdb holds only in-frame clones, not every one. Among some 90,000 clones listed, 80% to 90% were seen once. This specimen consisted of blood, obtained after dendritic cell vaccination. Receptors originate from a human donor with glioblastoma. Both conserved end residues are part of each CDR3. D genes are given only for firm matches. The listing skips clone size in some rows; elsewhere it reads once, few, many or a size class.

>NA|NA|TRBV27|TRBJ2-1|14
TGTGCCAGCAGTACAGGGTATCGGCAGAATGAGCAGTTCTTC
CASSTGYRQNEQFF
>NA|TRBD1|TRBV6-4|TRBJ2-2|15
TGTGCCAGCAGTGAGGGACAGGGGGACGCCGGGGAGCTGTTTTTT
CASSEGQGDAGELFF
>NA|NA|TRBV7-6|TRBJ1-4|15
TGTGCCAGCAGCTTAGGGCGGCGGAGTAATGAAAAACTGTTTTTT
CASSLGRRSNEKLFF
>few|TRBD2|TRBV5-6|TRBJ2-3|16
TGTGCCAGCAGGGGAGGGTGGCTAGCGGGAGCAGATACGCAGTATTTT
CASRGGWLAGADTQYF
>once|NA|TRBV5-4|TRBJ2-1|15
TGTGCCAGCAGCTTGGCGGTAAGCTCCTACAATGAGCAGTTCTTC
CASSLAVSSYNEQFF
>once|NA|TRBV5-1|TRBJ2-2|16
TGCGCCAGCAGCTTGTGGTGGGGCAGGGACACCGGGGAGCTGTTTTTT
CASSLWWGRDTGELFF
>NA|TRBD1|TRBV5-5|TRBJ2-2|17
TGTGCCAGCAGCTTGCTTAAGGGACAGGGTTTCTCCGGGGAGCTGTTTTTT
CASSLLKGQGFSGELFF
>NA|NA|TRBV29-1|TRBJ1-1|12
TGCAGCGTTTGGGCGTGGAACACTGAAGCTTTCTTT
CSVWAWNTEAFF
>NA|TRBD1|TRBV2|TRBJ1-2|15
TGTGCCAGCACCCAGGACAGGGGGCTGAACTATGGCTACACCTTC
CASTQDRGLNYGYTF
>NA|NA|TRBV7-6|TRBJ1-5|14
TGTGCCAGCAGCGCTCTAAGTGGCAATCAGCCCCAGCATTTT
CASSALSGNQPQHF
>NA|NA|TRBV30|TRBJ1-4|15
TGTGCCTGGAGTCCTTTTCCCGCAACTAATGAAAAACTGTTTTTT
CAWSPFPATNEKLFF
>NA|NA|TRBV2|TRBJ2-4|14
TGTGCCAGCACCCCCAAACAGGGAAACCACATTCAGTACTTC
CASTPKQGNHIQYF
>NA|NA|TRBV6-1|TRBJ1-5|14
TGTGCCAGCAGTGAAGCCCCGGTTTGGCAGCCCCAGCATTTT
CASSEAPVWQPQHF
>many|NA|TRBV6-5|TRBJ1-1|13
TGTGCCAGCAGTTACTCACTAGCCACTGAAGCTTTCTTT
CASSYSLATEAFF
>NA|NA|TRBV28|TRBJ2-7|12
TGTGCCAGCAGCTTTTCTTCCTACGAGCAGTACTTC
CASSFSSYEQYF